This T cell receptor (beta chain) was captured in a study of blood T cell repertoires in COVID-19. Study summary: Material from acute and convalescent COVID-19 was sourced from the United States, Italy and Spain. T cells, B-cell-depleted T cells, or PBMCs provided the cDNA or gDNA that served as material.

V shed 5 bases, J shed 8 bases, and the junction held 10 bases outside the gene matches. Germline values: CDR1 SGHTA, CDR2 FQGNSA. The CDR3 totals 14 residues. Using immunoSEQ multiplex PCR, the repertoire was profiled, and TCRdb retains in-frame clones only, with some absent. The table lists some 190,000 clones, about 83% of them singletons. Enrollees, about 18 to 89 years old, lived in 24 US areas. Cohorts were assigned according to the clinical history that participants reported. The sample taken for sequencing was PBMCs or T cells enriched from blood (not recorded which). The chain is built from TRBV7-2 and TRBJ2-3; 7 bases match TRBD2. The sequence came from a woman aged 25 to 39 who had been exposed to COVID-19. The chain's CDR3 is CASSPSHGEGTQYF. The CDR3 DNA sequence: TGTGCCAGCAGCCCATCCCACGGGGAGGGTACGCAGTATTTT.